This TCR beta chain is from a study of OX40 agonist ivuxolimab in advanced cancers. This table comes from immunoSEQ multiplex PCR, and its TCRdb copy is limited to in-frame clones, with some not included. The repertoire holds about 78,000 clones, with about 91% as singletons. With 8 bases removed from V and 5 bases from J, the gap between germline ends came to 18 bases. The CDR3 spans 14 residues. From germline, CDR1 is MNHEY and CDR2 SVGAGI. In this sample, this clone turned up once. The TCR sequence derives from an adult with an advanced solid tumor such as melanoma, head and neck, liver or kidney cancer. The V call is TRBV6-5, the J call TRBJ2-5, with a tentative D call TRBD2 (6 bases). The sample was CD4+ or CD8+ T cells sorted from blood, taken in a trial of the OX40 agonist ivuxolimab. This chain's CDR3 is CASSAAGGGETQYF. The CDR3 bases are TGTGCCAGCTCAGCGGCAGGTGGGGGGGAGACCCAGTACTTC.